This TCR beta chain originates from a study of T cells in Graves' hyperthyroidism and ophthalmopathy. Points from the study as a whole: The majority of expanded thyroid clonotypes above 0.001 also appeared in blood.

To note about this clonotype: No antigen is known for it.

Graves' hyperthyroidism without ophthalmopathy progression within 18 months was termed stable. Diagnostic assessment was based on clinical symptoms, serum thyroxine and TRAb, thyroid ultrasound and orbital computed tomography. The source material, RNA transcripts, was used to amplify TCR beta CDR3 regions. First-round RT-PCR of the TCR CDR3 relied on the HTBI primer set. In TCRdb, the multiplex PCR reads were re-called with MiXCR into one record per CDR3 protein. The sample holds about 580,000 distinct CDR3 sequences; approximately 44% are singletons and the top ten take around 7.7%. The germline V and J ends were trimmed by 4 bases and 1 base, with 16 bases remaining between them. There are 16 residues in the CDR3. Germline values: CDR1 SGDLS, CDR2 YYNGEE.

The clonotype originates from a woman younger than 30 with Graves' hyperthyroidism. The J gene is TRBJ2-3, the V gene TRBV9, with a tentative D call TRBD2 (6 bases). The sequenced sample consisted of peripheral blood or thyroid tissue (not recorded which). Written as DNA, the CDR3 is TGTGCCAGCAGCACCCGGAGGGCCGATGGCACAGATACGCAGTATTTT. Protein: CASSTRRADGTDTQYF.